The present T cell receptor (beta chain) was sequenced within a study of beta chain features in type 1 diabetes. The germline V gene has CDR1 GTSNPN and CDR2 SVGIG (reference sequence). The ends were cut back, 8 bases at V and 0 bases at J, with 14 bases in the middle. The CDR3 sequence is 15 residues long. Study-level findings and limits: When Type 1 diabetes patients were examined, their TCRB CDR3s proved moderately but significantly shorter in all four CD4+ subsets.

cDNA synthesis used the whole RNA isolate, giving expressed TCRB sequences. TCRdb keeps only in-frame clones here, not all; method: immunoSEQ multiplex PCR. In the table there are hundreds of thousands of clones, roughly 12% of which are singletons. As to this clone: The antigen remains unidentified.

This TCR came from a man between 18 and 29 years old with type 1 diabetes. The sample comprised naive CD4+ T cells from blood. V usage is TRBV30 and J usage is TRBJ2-6; D not resolved. The DNA for the CDR3 is TGTGCCGGAGCCCGACGGACCTCTGGGGCCAACGTCCTGACTTTC. Protein product: CAGARRTSGANVLTF.